The T cell receptor (beta chain) described here comes from a study of blood T cell repertoires in COVID-19 (dated by TCRdb to the early 2020s). With respect to the entire study: Samples covering the acute and convalescent phases of COVID-19 were provided by collaborators in the United States, Italy and Spain. The prospective study material was composed of cDNA or gDNA derived from T cells, B-cell-depleted T cells, or PBMCs. Subjects who had been exposed to COVID-19, were actively infected with it, or had recovered from it provided the deeply sampled blood TCRbeta repertoires that made up the dataset. The repertoires were released in a freely available public database meant as a resource for research on the immune response to SARS-CoV-2. Samples were obtained from the ongoing ImmuneRACE study (first 160 participants) and from over 1,000 subjects provided by 6 global collaborators. A de-identified subject ID, COVID-19 status, age in years and sex were almost always included in the sample metadata. Where available, HLA class I and class II types were obtained from metadata supplied by the sample provider rather than from assay-based typing. What the study reported, not specific to this receptor: The amount of clinical and demographic metadata varied by source and participant and was provided uncurated.

TCRbeta CDR3 regions were amplified from genomic DNA using the immunoSEQ Assay, a bias-controlled multiplex PCR. Per the source publication's procedure: Within the assay, amplification of reference gene primers was used to estimate how many nucleated cells each sample contained. To quantify the absolute abundance of each unique TCRbeta CDR3 rearrangement, sequence reads were collapsed and filtered. For each sample, productive Simpson clonality was calculated as the square root of Simpson's diversity index over productive rearrangements. Imported from immuneACCESS, the table was reduced by TCRdb to in-frame sequences with V and J called. These copies leave out some clones; in studies compared against another copy, an unresolved V gene accounts for under half, and the cause of the remainder is not known. The DNA was the basis for D and trimming; V, J and clone size are from that table. This sample gives tens of thousands of clones in total; 85% of them show up just once. Roughly 13% of the sample goes to the ten largest clones.

The collaborating institutions used their own protocols to collect whole blood in K2EDTA tubes. For TCRbeta analysis, collaborators shipped samples in one of three forms: frozen whole blood, isolated PBMCs, or DNA extracted from either of those sample types. Comments on this clone: What this receptor recognizes is not known. Base qualities are not provided; no much larger clone lies one nucleotide away.

The sequence was obtained from a human donor in a cohort sampled during active COVID-19. Sequencing was carried out using peripheral blood.

CDR3 sequence: CASSLRLAESYEQYF. Read as DNA, the sequence is TGTGCCAGCAGCTTGCGCCTAGCGGAGTCCTACGAGCAGTACTTC. This chain joins TRBV7-2 to TRBJ2-7; 7 central nucleotides agree with TRBD2. CDR1 and CDR2 were assigned from the germline V gene as SGHTA and FQGNSA. At the junction V is shortened by 3 bases and J by 1 base; bases outside the gene matches: 6. Inclusive of the bounding cysteine and phenylalanine, the CDR3 is 15 residues long. Only the CDR3 DNA is retained, 45 bases long and in frame from the first base.